These 23 T cell receptor beta chains were sequenced from one sample in a study of early T cells in non-severe SARS-CoV-2 infection. TCRdb redid the calling of the 5' RACE reads with MiXCR, one entry per CDR3 protein. Of 65,000 to 95,000 distinct CDR3 sequences listed, 10% to 15% are singletons. The material was whole blood, obtained at baseline. The receptors originated from an adult who was a healthcare worker with PCR-confirmed SARS-CoV-2 infection or an uninfected control (not recorded which). The donor label of this sample is uncertain.

V usage is TRBV7-2 and J usage is TRBJ2-3; possibly TRBD2 for D (5 bases). CDR1 SGHTA and CDR2 FQGNSA come from the germline V gene. The CDR3 length is 15 residues. Trimming removed 1 base from V and 5 bases from J, with 13 bases in between. CDR3 amino acids: CASSLGGGFGDTQYF. The CDR3 DNA reads as TGTGCCAGCAGCTTAGGCGGCGGGTTTGGAGATACGCAGTATTTT.

This clonotype was counted only a few times. The chain joins TRBV11-2 to TRBJ2-4; a weak D match, TRBD2 (5 bases). The CDR3 has 14 residues. Germline CDR1 SGHAT, CDR2 FQNNGV. Trimming took off 6 bases at V and 6 bases at J, with 15 bases between the two ends. DNA for the CDR3: TGTGCCAGCAGTCCACTTCATGGGAGAAACATTCAGTACTTC. It is translated as CASSPLHGRNIQYF.

V gene TRBV10-3 combines with J gene TRBJ2-7; D may be TRBD1 (5 bases). This CDR3 comprises 13 residues. Trimming stripped 4 bases from V and 1 base from J, with 8 bases between. From germline, CDR1 is ENHRY and CDR2 SYGVKD. The CDR3 sequence: CAISVDRSYEQYF. The DNA for the CDR3 is TGTGCCATCAGTGTTGACAGATCCTACGAGCAGTACTTC.

This clonotype came up many times. V usage is TRBV20-1 and J usage is TRBJ1-1; D might be TRBD1 (6 bases). V dropped 3 bases and J dropped 1 base, with 9 bases sitting between them. This CDR3 is built from 13 residues. The germline CDR1 and CDR2 sequences are DFQATT and SNEGSKA (reference sequence). This chain's CDR3 is CSASSQGNTEAFF. In nucleotides, the CDR3 is TGCAGTGCTAGTTCACAGGGGAACACTGAAGCTTTCTTT.

This clonotype was observed many times. The chain uses TRBV20-1 and TRBJ2-7; D unresolved. Trimming removed 3 bases from V and 0 bases from J, with 6 bases in between. Germline loops: CDR1 DFQATT, CDR2 SNEGSKA (reference sequence). CDR3 size: 12 residues. This chain's CDR3 is CSASGTSYEQYF. Here the CDR3 DNA reads TGCAGTGCTAGCGGCACCTCCTACGAGCAGTACTTC.

This clonotype occurred many times. CDR3 DNA sequence: TGTGCCACCTCAATAAGGGGCAATCAGCCCCAGCATTTT. Translated: CATSIRGNQPQHF. The chain has TRBV7-2 and TRBJ1-5, with no clear D. Germline CDR1 is SGHTA and CDR2 is FQGNSA. V lost 10 bases to trimming and J lost 2 bases, with 12 bases between them. This CDR3 is built from 13 residues.

There are many counts of this clonotype. The V call is TRBV27, the J call TRBJ2-5; D gene uncertain. Trimming left V 1 base short and J 2 bases short, with 5 bases between. This CDR3 region has 13 residues. Per germline, CDR1 MNHEY and CDR2 SMNVEV (reference sequence). In DNA, the CDR3 is TGTGCCAGCAGTTTATACGAGCAAGAGACCCAGTACTTC. Amino acid sequence: CASSLYEQETQYF.

This clonotype has just a few counts. This sequence joins TRBV15 and TRBJ2-3; 8 positions match TRBD2. CDR3 length: 18 amino acids. The V gene's germline CDR1 is LNHNV and CDR2 YYDKDF (reference sequence). V lost 0 bases to trimming and J lost 1 base; unmatched junction nucleotides: 9. The CDR3 DNA follows: TGTGCCACCAGCAGAGATACAGGGAGCGGGGGACGCACAGATACGCAGTATTTT. It translates to CATSRDTGSGGRTDTQYF.

V is TRBV5-1 and J is TRBJ1-6, with D unclear. The length of the CDR3 is 17 residues. Trimming removed 0 bases from V and 0 bases from J, with 10 bases in between. Germline CDR1 and CDR2: SGHRS and YFSETQ. The CDR3 loop reads CASSLEPLSSYNSPLHF. The DNA for the CDR3 is TGCGCCAGCAGCTTGGAACCCCTTAGCTCCTATAATTCACCCCTCCACTTT.

This clonotype was seen repeatedly, ten times or more. The J gene is TRBJ2-5, the V gene TRBV11-1, with a tentative D call TRBD2 (6 bases). Per the germline V gene, CDR1 is SGHAT and CDR2 is FQDESV (reference sequence). The CDR3 loop spans 13 amino acids. V gave up 5 bases and J gave up 7 bases, with 14 bases separating them. CDR3 region: CASSQGLGATQYF. The CDR3 DNA reads as TGTGCCAGCAGCCAGGGACTGGGAGCGACCCAGTACTTC.

This clonotype showed up just a few times. The rearrangement joins TRBV7-3 to TRBJ1-2; 10 bases fit TRBD1. CDR1 is SGHTA and CDR2 is FQGTGA in the germline V gene. V shed 4 bases and J 8 bases; nucleotides not matched to a gene: 13. The CDR3 loop spans 16 amino acids. The CDR3 DNA reads as TGTGCCAGCAGCTCCGACAGGGGGCCGGCGTCGCAGGGCTACACCTTC. This encodes CASSSDRGPASQGYTF.

This clonotype was recorded a few times. The genes are TRBV4-1 and TRBJ1-2; 9 bases fit TRBD1. After removal of 7 bases from V and 2 bases from J, the junction contained 8 bases not matched to a gene. The CDR3 spans 15 residues. Germline CDR1 is MGHRA and CDR2 is YSYEKL. DNA of the CDR3: TGCGCCAGCACCCCAAGGACAGGGGTCAACTATGGCTACACCTTC. It yields the protein CASTPRTGVNYGYTF.

The chain recombines TRBV14 with TRBJ2-2, with 8 bases that match TRBD1. This CDR3 spans 16 amino acids. After removal of 2 bases from V and 4 bases from J, the junction contained 6 bases not matched to a gene. Germline V CDR1 and CDR2: SGHDN, FVKESK. CDR3 sequence (DNA): TGTGCCAGCAGCCAACGTAGGACAGGGCCCACCGGGGAGCTGTTTTTT. This translates into CASSQRRTGPTGELFF.

This clonotype was counted many times. This chain uses TRBV7-8 with TRBJ2-1; D tentatively reads TRBD1 or TRBD2 (5 bases each). V shed 1 base and J shed 7 bases, with 11 bases lying between them. The CDR3 is made up of 14 amino acids. Per germline, CDR1 SGHVS and CDR2 FQNEAQ. This CDR3 is CASSLETRGNEQFF. CDR3 nucleotides: TGTGCCAGCAGCTTAGAAACGAGGGGAAATGAGCAGTTCTTC.

This chain joins TRBV6-5 and TRBJ1-1, with unresolved D. The CDR3 loop spans 15 amino acids. Trimming removed 7 bases from V and 1 base from J, with 16 bases in between. Germline V gives CDR1 MNHEY, CDR2 SVGAGI. As DNA, the CDR3 is TGTGCCAGCACCAAGTTTGGACGGACGAACACTGAAGCTTTCTTT. Translation: CASTKFGRTNTEAFF.

The chain carries TRBV6-4 and TRBJ2-1; a possible D gene is TRBD2 (5 bases). CDR1 MRHNA and CDR2 SNTAGT come from the germline V gene. The CDR3 spans 14 residues. Trimming shortened V by 3 bases and J by 6 bases, and 12 bases separated the two germline ends. CDR3 residues: CASSESDSRNEQFF. CDR3 nucleotides: TGTGCCAGCAGTGAATCGGACTCACGCAATGAGCAGTTCTTC.

This clonotype was seen repeatedly, ten times or more. This rearrangement joins TRBV5-5 to TRBJ1-4, with D tentatively TRBD1 (5 bases). Looked up from germline, CDR1 is SGHKS and CDR2 is YYEKEE (reference sequence). The CDR3 runs to 15 residues. V was clipped by 0 bases and J by 8 bases, with 14 bases between them. The CDR3 DNA follows: TGTGCCAGCAGCTTGGAGGGGATAGGGCGGGAAAAACTGTTTTTT. Amino acid sequence: CASSLEGIGREKLFF.

The chain recombines TRBV2 with TRBJ2-5; TRBD2 agrees at 12 bases. The CDR3 is made up of 15 amino acids. V lost 4 bases to trimming and J lost 5 bases; unmatched junction nucleotides: 5. Looked up from germline, CDR1 is SNHLY and CDR2 is FYNNEI. CDR3 DNA sequence: TGTGCCAGCAGTGCGCCTAGCGGGGGGGTCGAGACCCAGTACTTC. It encodes CASSAPSGGVETQYF. Using reference TRBV2 and TRBJ2-5 for the parts outside the CDR3, the full variable domain is EPEVTQTPSHQVTQMGQEVILRCVPISNHLYFYWYRQILGQKVEFLVSFYNNEISEKSEIFDDQFSVERPDGSNFTLKIRSTKLEDSAMYFCASSAPSGGVETQYFGPGTRLLVL.

This clonotype has ten or more counts. This chain links TRBV4-1 with TRBJ2-5; D not resolved. Deletions cut 3 bases from V and 1 base from J, with 12 bases between. Germline assignment: CDR1 MGHRA and CDR2 YSYEKL. There are 15 residues in the CDR3. CDR3 in amino acids: CASSHDRSSQETQYF. The CDR3 nucleotides read TGCGCCAGCAGCCACGATAGGAGTAGCCAAGAGACCCAGTACTTC.

This clonotype appeared many times. This chain uses TRBV6-2 or TRBV6-3 with TRBJ2-1, with D possibly being TRBD2 (5 bases). CDR3 length: 14 residues. Looked up from germline, CDR1 is MNHEY and CDR2 is SVGEGT. Trimming cost V 6 bases and J 3 bases, with 12 bases left between them. The CDR3 DNA sequence: TGTGCCAGCAGGGAGGTATCTATCTACAATGAGCAGTTCTTC. Its translation is CASREVSIYNEQFF.

This chain uses TRBV5-1 with TRBJ2-3; TRBD2 matches 9 bases. Per germline, CDR1 SGHRS and CDR2 YFSETQ. V lost 0 bases, J lost 4 bases, and 3 bases stayed unmatched. This CDR3 has 15 amino acids. The CDR3 nucleotides are TGCGCCAGCAGCTTGGTAGCGGGAGCCGCAGATACGCAGTATTTT. Protein product: CASSLVAGAADTQYF.

This clonotype was found a few times. This chain joins TRBV24-1 and TRBJ2-1, with TRBD2 matching 9 bases. CDR1 and CDR2 from the germline V gene are KGHDR and SFDVKD. V gave up 12 bases and J gave up 9 bases; unmatched junction bases: 14. The CDR3 covers 14 residues. The CDR3 region is CASLAGVDEGEQFF. CDR3 in DNA: TGTGCCTCATTAGCGGGAGTCGACGAGGGTGAGCAGTTCTTC.

This clonotype was counted at least ten times. The chain carries TRBV7-3 and TRBJ1-2; TRBD1 aligns across 7 bases. CDR3 length: 14 amino acids. CDR1 SGHTA and CDR2 FQGTGA come from the germline V gene. The J segment lost 4 bases and the V segment lost 8 bases, leaving 10 bases of the junction unmatched. CDR3 coding DNA: TGTGCCAGCGCTCCGGGACAGTCCTTCTATGGCTACACCTTC. This sequence encodes CASAPGQSFYGYTF.